The sequence of this T cell receptor (beta chain) was determined in a study of blood T cell repertoires in COVID-19. Study-level information: COVID-19 samples, acute and convalescent, were from the United States, Italy and Spain. PBMCs, B-cell-depleted T cells, or T cells provided the cDNA or gDNA that made up the material.

Produced via immunoSEQ multiplex PCR; TCRdb's table is partial and in-frame only. The profile shows around 160,000 clones, roughly 78% of them singletons. The CDR3 has 15 amino acids. The germline gives CDR1 MNHEY, CDR2 SMNVEV (reference sequence). V gave up 1 base and J gave up 5 bases, with 12 bases separating them. The sequencing sample was made of peripheral blood. This TCR derives from a human donor with acute or convalescent COVID-19. The donor label of this sample is uncertain. This chain joins TRBV27 and TRBJ1-5; D not resolved. The CDR3 reads CASSLLTGGDQPQHF. CDR3 coding DNA: TGTGCCAGCAGTTTATTGACCGGAGGCGATCAGCCCCAGCATTTT.